This is a list of T cell receptor beta chains from one sample in a study of T cell responses to AZD1222 COVID-19 vaccine. Data came from immunoSEQ multiplex PCR; TCRdb stores just in-frame clones and leaves some out. The data hold about 100,000 clones, with 85% to 95% observed a single time. Sequencing was performed on peripheral blood, taken on day 0 of AZD1222 vaccination. The receptors here all came from an adult in good health. Each CDR3 is given with its conserved first and last residue.

j_call v_call cdr3_aa
TRBJ2-7 TRBV6-1 CASSESTSGSYEQYF
TRBJ2-7 TRBV28 CASSQVGQGASYEQYF
TRBJ2-2 TRBV7-6 CASTQAAGVTGELFF
TRBJ1-1 TRBV12-3/TRBV12-4 CASSLGFNTEAFF
TRBJ1-4 TRBV18 CASSPVRATGRWANEKLFF
TRBJ1-2 TRBV19 CASSPKTRGRVAGYTF
TRBJ2-1 TRBV9 CASSVLPGTSGNTEQFF
TRBJ2-7 TRBV2 CASSESSYEQYF
TRBJ2-1 TRBV11-1 CASSLALAGGPNEQFF
TRBJ1-2 TRBV7-9 CASSPFLPYGYTF
TRBJ1-1 TRBV27 CASSTRGLGNTEAFF
TRBJ2-7 TRBV11-3 CASSPGQGGYEQYF
TRBJ2-5 TRBV6-1 CASSVLLAGGFGETQYF
TRBJ2-7 TRBV15 CATSREGGSYEQYF
TRBJ1-2 TRBV28 CASSPGQKYGYTF
TRBJ2-7 TRBV7-9 CASSKTWEGSYEQYF